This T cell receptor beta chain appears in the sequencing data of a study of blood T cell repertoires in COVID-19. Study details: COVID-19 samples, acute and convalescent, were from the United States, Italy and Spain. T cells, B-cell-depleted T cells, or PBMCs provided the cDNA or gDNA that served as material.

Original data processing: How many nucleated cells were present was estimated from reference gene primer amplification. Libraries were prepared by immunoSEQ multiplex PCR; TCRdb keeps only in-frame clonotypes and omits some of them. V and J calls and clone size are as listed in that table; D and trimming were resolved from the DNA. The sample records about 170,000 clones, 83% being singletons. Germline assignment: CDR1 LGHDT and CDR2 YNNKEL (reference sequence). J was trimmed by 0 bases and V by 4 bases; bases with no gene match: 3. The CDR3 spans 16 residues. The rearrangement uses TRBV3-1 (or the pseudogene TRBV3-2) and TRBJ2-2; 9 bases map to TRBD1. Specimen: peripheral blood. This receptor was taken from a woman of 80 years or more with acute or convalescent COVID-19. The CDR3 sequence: CASSLGQGPNTGELFF. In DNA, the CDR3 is TGTGCCAGCAGCCTTGGACAGGGGCCGAACACCGGGGAGCTGTTTTTT.